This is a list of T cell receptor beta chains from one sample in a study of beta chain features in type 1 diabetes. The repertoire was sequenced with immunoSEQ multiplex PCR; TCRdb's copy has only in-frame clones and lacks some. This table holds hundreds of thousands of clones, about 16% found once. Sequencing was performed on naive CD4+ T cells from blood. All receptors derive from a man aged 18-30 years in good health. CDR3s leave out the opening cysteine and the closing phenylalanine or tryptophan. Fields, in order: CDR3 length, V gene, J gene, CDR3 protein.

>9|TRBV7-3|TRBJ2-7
ASSLGLEQY
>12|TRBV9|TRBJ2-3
ASSVRAPTDTQY
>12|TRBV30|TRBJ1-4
AWSADRWNEKLF
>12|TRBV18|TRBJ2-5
ASSSRTSVETQY
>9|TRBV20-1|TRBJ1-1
SASINTEAF
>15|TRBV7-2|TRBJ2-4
ASRSSGKRIAKNIQY
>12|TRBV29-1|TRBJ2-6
SVERYSGANVLT
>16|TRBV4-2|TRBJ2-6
ASIHTQIQGAGANVLT
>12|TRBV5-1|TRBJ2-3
ASSGPSDRYTQY
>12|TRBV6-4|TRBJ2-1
ASRASGRANEQF
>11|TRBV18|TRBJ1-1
ASSQTGNTEAF
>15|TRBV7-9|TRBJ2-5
ASGNGLAGGRQETQY
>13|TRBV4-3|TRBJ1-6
ASSQEGQGNSPLH
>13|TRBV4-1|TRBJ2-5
ASSRGLAGQETQY
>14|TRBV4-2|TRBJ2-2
ASSQVGGRGAGELF
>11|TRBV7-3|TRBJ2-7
ASSLRYGYEQY
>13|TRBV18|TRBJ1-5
ASSPGGQSNQPQH
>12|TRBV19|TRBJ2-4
ASRISGSGNIQY
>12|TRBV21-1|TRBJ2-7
ASSFRDGSYEQY
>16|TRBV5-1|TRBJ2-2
ASSSFRWRGPNTGELF
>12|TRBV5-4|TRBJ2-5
ASSLSGRKETQY
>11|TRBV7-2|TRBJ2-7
ASSVGLATEQY
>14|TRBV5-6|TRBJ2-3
ASSLYTQRSTDTQY
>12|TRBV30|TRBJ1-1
AWSERDANTEAF
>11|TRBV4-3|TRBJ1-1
ASSRTAGREAF
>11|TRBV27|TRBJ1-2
ASSFGLAGGYT
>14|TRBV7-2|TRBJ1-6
ASSITPGRDNSPLH
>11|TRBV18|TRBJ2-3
ASSPQATDTQY
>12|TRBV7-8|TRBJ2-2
ASSLAGGTGELF
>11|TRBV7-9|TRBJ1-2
ASSSIPNYGYT
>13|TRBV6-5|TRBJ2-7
ASQPPGAKGYEQY
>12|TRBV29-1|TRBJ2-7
SAARTGFGSEQY
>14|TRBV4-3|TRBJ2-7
ASSGAVTSGIYEQY
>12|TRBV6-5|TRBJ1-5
ASSYSGRNQPQH
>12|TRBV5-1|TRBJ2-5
ASSLSPQVETQY
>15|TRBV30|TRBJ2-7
AWRGLAGAIPSYEQY
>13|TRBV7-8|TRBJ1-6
ASSRGGTGTSPLH
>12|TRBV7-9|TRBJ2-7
ASSLSRGPYEQY
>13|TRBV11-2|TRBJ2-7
ASRRPGTSAYEQY
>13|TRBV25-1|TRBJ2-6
ASSEWQVGANVLT
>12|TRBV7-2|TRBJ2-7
ASSLGQGAYEQY
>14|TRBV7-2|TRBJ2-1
ASSFGLGGGYNEQF
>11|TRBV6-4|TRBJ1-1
ASSQLPTTEAF
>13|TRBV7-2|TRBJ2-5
ASSSGGYFQETQY
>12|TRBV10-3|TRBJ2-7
AISGRPPAGEQY
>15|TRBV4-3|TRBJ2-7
ASSPEALQRGSYEQY
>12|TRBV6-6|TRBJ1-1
ASINRDPNTEAF
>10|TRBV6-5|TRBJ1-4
APQRWSEKLF
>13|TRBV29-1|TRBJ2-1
SVGSGTGVYNEQF
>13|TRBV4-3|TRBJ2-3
ASSQERWGTDTQY
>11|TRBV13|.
ASSLAGLYEQY
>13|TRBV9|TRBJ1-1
ASSVGSGANTEAF
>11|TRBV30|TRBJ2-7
AWSGTSYYEQY
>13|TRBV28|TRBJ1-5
ASSPKTGVGQPQH
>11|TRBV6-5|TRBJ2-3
ASSEGVGDTQY
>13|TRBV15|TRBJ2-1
ATSRKLAGESEQF
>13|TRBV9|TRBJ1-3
ASNPGTHSGNTIY
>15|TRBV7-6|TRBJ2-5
ASSSQSGAGGQETQY
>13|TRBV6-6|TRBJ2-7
ASSSPGRASYEQY
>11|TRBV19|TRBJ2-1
ASRPGGTDEQF